Detailed here is one TCR beta chain. No antigen is known for it. These data originate in a study of CD8+ T cells in alopecia areata. Findings of the study overall: Normal scalp showed lower clonality than lesional scalp, especially alopecia totalis/universalis.

RNA extraction and reverse transcription yielded cDNA as sequencing template. Here immunoSEQ multiplex PCR was the method, and the copy in TCRdb shows in-frame clones only, minus some. The data hold around 100,000 clones, with around 60% observed a single time. CDR3 length: 14 residues. Trimming removed 0 bases from V and 2 bases from J, with 8 bases in between. In germline, CDR1 is SGHRS, CDR2 YFSETQ. This TCR came from a human donor in good health. The chain links TRBV5-1 to TRBJ1-1; unclear D gene. Sequencing input: CD4+ T cells sorted from blood. In DNA form, the CDR3 reads TGCGCCAGCAGCTTGGGTCCACAAAACACTGAAGCTTTCTTT. It is translated as CASSLGPQNTEAFF.